These T cell receptor beta chains were read from a single sample in a study of cytomegalovirus exposure and HLA in healthy donors. Clones were read by immunoSEQ multiplex PCR, and TCRdb kept only the in-frame ones, dropping some. The repertoire holds around 120,000 clones, with under 85% as singletons. Material for sequencing was PBMCs. Receptor source: a human donor in good health. The CDR3 runs from the conserved cysteine through the conserved F or W. The D gene is left open where the match is weak. Clone sizes are given selectively: once, few, many, or a class where the clone is expanded.

cdr3_aa | cdr3_nt | d_call | clone_size | j_call | v_call | cdr3_length
CASSSTSGSSYEQYF | TGTGCCAGCAGTTCGACTAGCGGGAGCTCCTACGAGCAGTACTTC | TRBD2 | NA | TRBJ2-7 | TRBV6-6 | 15
CSVMGPGNTIYF | TGCAGCGTTATGGGGCCAGGAAACACCATATATTTT | NA | NA | TRBJ1-3 | TRBV29-1 | 12
CASSPGFSYEQYF | TGTGCCAGCAGCCCCGGGTTCTCCTACGAGCAGTACTTC | NA | NA | TRBJ2-7 | TRBV5-4 | 13
CASSFRDRGIDEQFF | TGTGCCAGCAGTTTTCGGGACAGGGGCATCGATGAGCAGTTCTTC | TRBD1 | few | TRBJ2-1 | TRBV27 | 15
CASSLLGGRETQYF | TGCGCCAGCAGCTTGTTGGGGGGGAGGGAGACCCAGTACTTC | TRBD2 | NA | TRBJ2-5 | TRBV5-1 | 14
CASSMAGYQETQYF | TGTGCCAGTAGTATGGCAGGGTACCAAGAGACCCAGTACTTC | NA | NA | TRBJ2-5 | TRBV19 | 14
CASSYLPFGNYEQYF | TGTGCCAGCAGTTACCTCCCATTCGGGAACTACGAGCAGTACTTC | NA | NA | TRBJ2-7 | TRBV6-5 | 15
CASSPGQGASREQYF | TGTGCCAGCTCACCGGGACAGGGGGCGTCTAGGGAGCAGTACTTC | TRBD1 | NA | TRBJ2-7 | TRBV18 | 15
CATARSEQYF | TGTGCCACCGCCCGGAGCGAGCAGTACTTC | NA | few | TRBJ2-7 | TRBV5-8 | 10
CASSDYRGSNYGYTF | TGTGCCAGCAGCGACTACAGGGGTTCCAACTATGGCTACACCTTC | TRBD1 | NA | TRBJ1-2 | TRBV9 | 15
CATVGVAGMVKDTQYF | TGTGCCACCGTGGGGGTAGCGGGAATGGTAAAAGATACGCAGTATTTT | TRBD2 | NA | TRBJ2-3 | TRBV19 | 16
CASRTAGLAGGVGELFF | TGTGCCAGCAGGACCGCGGGACTAGCGGGAGGGGTTGGGGAGCTGTTTTTT | TRBD2 | few | TRBJ2-2 | TRBV5-4 | 17
CASSYSWTGAPGEQYF | TGTGCCAGCAGTTACTCTTGGACAGGGGCCCCGGGAGAGCAGTACTTC | TRBD1 | NA | TRBJ2-7 | TRBV6-5 | 16
CASSLVGTGVQETQYF | TGCGCCAGCAGCTTGGTGGGGACAGGGGTCCAAGAGACCCAGTACTTC | TRBD1 | NA | TRBJ2-5 | TRBV5-1 | 16
CASTNPLPGTQYF | TGTGCCAGCACTAACCCTCTCCCAGGGACCCAGTACTTC | NA | NA | TRBJ2-5 | TRBV6-1 | 13
CASSTGGLVNTGELFF | TGTGCCAGCAGCACTGGAGGACTCGTGAACACCGGGGAGCTGTTTTTT | NA | NA | TRBJ2-2 | TRBV5-5 | 16
CASSLESGQAYEQYF | TGTGCCAGCAGCTTAGAGTCGGGACAGGCCTACGAGCAGTACTTC | TRBD1 | NA | TRBJ2-7 | TRBV7-6 | 15
CATSRDRASGSLGTDTQYF | TGTGCCACCAGCAGAGATCGGGCTAGCGGGAGCCTCGGCACAGATACGCAGTATTTT | TRBD2 | NA | TRBJ2-3 | TRBV15 | 19
CASSPGQGISYGYTF | TGTGCCAGCTCACCCGGACAGGGCATATCATATGGCTACACCTTC | TRBD1 | NA | TRBJ1-2 | TRBV18 | 15
CASSPPVKQGTQYF | TGTGCCAGCAGTCCCCCAGTCAAACAGGGTACGCAGTATTTT | NA | NA | TRBJ2-3 | TRBV28 | 14
CASSLEPIVRGRRGTDTQYF | TGTGCCAGCAGCTTAGAGCCCATCGTCAGGGGGCGTCGGGGCACAGATACGCAGTATTTT | TRBD1 | NA | TRBJ2-3 | TRBV7-6 | 20
CASSPAPSGKDTQYF | TGTGCCAGCAGCCCGGCCCCTAGCGGGAAGGATACGCAGTATTTT | TRBD2 | few | TRBJ2-3 | TRBV5-4 | 15
CASSQAWAAGRGNEQFF | TGCGCCAGCAGCCAAGCTTGGGCGGCAGGGCGGGGAAATGAGCAGTTCTTC | NA | NA | TRBJ2-1 | TRBV4-1 | 17
CASSTLAELSTDTQYF | TGTGCCAGCAGTACGTTAGCGGAGCTAAGCACAGATACGCAGTATTTT | NA | few | TRBJ2-3 | TRBV2 | 16
CAISDPTEGETQYF | TGTGCCATCAGTGATCCGACGGAGGGGGAGACCCAGTACTTC | NA | NA | TRBJ2-5 | TRBV10-3 | 14
CASSVAEQGAGYGYTF | TGTGCCAGCAGTGTTGCCGAACAGGGGGCTGGGTATGGCTACACCTTC | TRBD1 | NA | TRBJ1-2 | TRBV6-1 | 16
CASSLRQNYGYTF | TGTGCCAGCAGTCTGCGACAGAACTATGGCTACACCTTC | NA | NA | TRBJ1-2 | TRBV27 | 13
CASSATLSGVANEQFF | TGTGCCAGCAGCGCCACTTTGTCGGGAGTCGCAAATGAGCAGTTCTTC | NA | NA | TRBJ2-1 | TRBV11-3 | 16
CASSQDKVRQGQSYEQYF | TGCGCCAGCAGCCAAGATAAAGTTCGACAGGGACAATCCTACGAGCAGTACTTC | TRBD1 | NA | TRBJ2-7 | TRBV4-1 | 18
CASSQDLTGGYSNQPQHF | TGCGCCAGCAGCCAAGATCTGACAGGGGGGTATAGCAATCAGCCCCAGCATTTT | TRBD1 | NA | TRBJ1-5 | TRBV4-1 | 18
CASSQRWVGETNQPQHF | TGTGCCAGCAGCCAACGTTGGGTAGGGGAAACCAATCAGCCCCAGCATTTT | NA | few | TRBJ1-5 | TRBV4-2 | 17
CASSVSALQHEQYF | TGTGCCAGCAGCGTCTCCGCACTACAACACGAGCAGTACTTC | NA | NA | TRBJ2-7 | TRBV9 | 14
CASSLWGVSYNEQFF | TGTGCCAGCAGCCTGTGGGGCGTCTCCTACAATGAGCAGTTCTTC | NA | few | TRBJ2-1 | TRBV6-4 | 15
CSSSSLGGSRNEQFF | TGTTCCAGCAGCTCACTCGGCGGGAGTCGCAATGAGCAGTTCTTC | TRBD2 | NA | TRBJ2-1 | TRBV7-9 | 15
CASILGQSNQPQHF | NA | NA | NA | TRBJ1-5 | TRBV5-8 | 14
CASPIDRGRAYEQYF | TGTGCCAGCCCTATAGACAGAGGTCGGGCCTACGAGCAGTACTTC | NA | NA | TRBJ2-7 | TRBV25-1 | 15
CASSLLPRGTEAFF | TGTGCCAGCAGTCTTCTTCCCCGAGGCACTGAAGCTTTCTTT | NA | once | TRBJ1-1 | TRBV6-1 | 14
CASSQGQGAFATNEKLFF | TGTGCCAGCAGCCAAGGTCAGGGGGCCTTTGCAACTAATGAAAAACTGTTTTTT | TRBD1 | NA | TRBJ1-4 | TRBV14 | 18
CASSYLPLSGNTIYF | TGTGCCAGCAGCTACTTGCCGCTATCTGGAAACACCATATATTTT | NA | NA | TRBJ1-3 | TRBV7-6 | 15
CASSFGRTGNNEQFF | TGCGCCAGCAGCTTCGGTAGGACGGGGAACAATGAGCAGTTCTTC | NA | NA | TRBJ2-1 | TRBV5-1 | 15
CASSLSGSGRAYEQYF | TGTGCCAGCAGTTTATCAGGGAGCGGGAGGGCCTACGAGCAGTACTTC | TRBD2 | NA | TRBJ2-7 | TRBV27 | 16
CASSQGPAGGQETQYF | TGCGCCAGCAGCCAAGGGCCAGCGGGAGGGCAAGAGACCCAGTACTTC | TRBD2 | NA | TRBJ2-5 | TRBV4-1 | 16